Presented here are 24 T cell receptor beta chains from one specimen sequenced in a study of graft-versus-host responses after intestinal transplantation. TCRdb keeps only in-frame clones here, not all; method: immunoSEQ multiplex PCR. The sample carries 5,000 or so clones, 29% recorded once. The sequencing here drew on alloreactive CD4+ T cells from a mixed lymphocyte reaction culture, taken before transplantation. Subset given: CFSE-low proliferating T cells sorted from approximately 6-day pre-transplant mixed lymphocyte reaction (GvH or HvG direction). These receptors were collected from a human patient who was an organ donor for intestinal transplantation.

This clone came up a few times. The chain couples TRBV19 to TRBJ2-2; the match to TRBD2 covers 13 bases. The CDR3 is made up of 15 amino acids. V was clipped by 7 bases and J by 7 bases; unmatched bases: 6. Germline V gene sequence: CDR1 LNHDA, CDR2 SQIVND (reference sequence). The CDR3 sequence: CASTRTSGRVGELFF. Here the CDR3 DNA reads TGTGCCAGTACGAGGACTAGCGGGAGAGTCGGGGAGCTGTTTTTT.

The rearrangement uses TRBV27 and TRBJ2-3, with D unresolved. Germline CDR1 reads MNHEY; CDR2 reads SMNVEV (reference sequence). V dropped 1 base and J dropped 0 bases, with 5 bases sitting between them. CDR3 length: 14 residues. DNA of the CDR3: TGTGCCAGCAGTTTATGGCAAAGCACAGATACGCAGTATTTT. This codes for CASSLWQSTDTQYF.

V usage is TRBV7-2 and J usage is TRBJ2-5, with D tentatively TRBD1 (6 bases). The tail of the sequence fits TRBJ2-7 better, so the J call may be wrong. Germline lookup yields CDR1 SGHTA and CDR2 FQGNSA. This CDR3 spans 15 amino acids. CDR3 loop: CASSLVLGATYEQYF. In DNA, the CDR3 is TGTGCCAGCAGCTTAGTGCTGGGGGCGACCTACGAGCAGTACTTC.

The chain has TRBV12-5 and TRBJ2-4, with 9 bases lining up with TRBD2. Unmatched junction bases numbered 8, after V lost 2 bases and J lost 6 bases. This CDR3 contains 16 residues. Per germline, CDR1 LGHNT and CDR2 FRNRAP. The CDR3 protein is CASGLLRGGAGNIQYF. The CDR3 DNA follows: TGTGCTAGTGGTTTGTTACGCGGGGGGGCCGGAAACATTCAGTACTTC.

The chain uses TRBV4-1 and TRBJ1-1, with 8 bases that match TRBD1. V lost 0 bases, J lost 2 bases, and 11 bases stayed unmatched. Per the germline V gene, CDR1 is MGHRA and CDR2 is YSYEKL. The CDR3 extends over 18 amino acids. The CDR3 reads CASSQEYRGSPVNTEAFF. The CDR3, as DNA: TGCGCCAGCAGCCAAGAGTACAGGGGGTCCCCCGTTAACACTGAAGCTTTCTTT.

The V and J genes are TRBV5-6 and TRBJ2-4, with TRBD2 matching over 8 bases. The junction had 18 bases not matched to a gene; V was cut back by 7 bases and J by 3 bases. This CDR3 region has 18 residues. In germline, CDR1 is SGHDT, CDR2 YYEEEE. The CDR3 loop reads CASFPSGGPWSGKNIQYF. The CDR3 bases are TGTGCCAGCTTCCCCTCGGGAGGGCCGTGGTCAGGCAAAAACATTCAGTACTTC.

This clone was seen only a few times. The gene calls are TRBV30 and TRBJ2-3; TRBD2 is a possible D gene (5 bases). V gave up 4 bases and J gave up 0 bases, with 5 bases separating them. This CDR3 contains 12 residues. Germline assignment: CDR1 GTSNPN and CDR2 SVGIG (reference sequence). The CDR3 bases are TGTGCCTGGAAGCGGAGCACAGATACGCAGTATTTT. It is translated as CAWKRSTDTQYF.

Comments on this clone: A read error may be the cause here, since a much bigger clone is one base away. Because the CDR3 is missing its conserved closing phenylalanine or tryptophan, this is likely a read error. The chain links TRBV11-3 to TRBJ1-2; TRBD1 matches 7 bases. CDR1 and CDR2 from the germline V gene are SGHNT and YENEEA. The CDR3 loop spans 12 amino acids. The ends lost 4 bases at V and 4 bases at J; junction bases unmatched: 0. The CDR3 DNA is TGTGCCAGCAGCTCAGGGGGCTATGGCTACACCCTC. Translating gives CASSSGGYGYTL.

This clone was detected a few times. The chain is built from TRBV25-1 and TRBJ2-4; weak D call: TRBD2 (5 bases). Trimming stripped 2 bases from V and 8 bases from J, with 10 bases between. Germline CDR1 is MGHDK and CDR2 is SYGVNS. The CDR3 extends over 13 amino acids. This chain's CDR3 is CASSEPGGYIQYF. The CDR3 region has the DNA TGTGCCAGCAGTGAACCGGGCGGGTACATTCAGTACTTC.

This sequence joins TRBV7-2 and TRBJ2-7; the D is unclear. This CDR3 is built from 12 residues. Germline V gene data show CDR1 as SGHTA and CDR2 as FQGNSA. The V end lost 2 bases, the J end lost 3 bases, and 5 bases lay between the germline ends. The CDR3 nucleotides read TGTGCCAGCAGCTTATGGGGCTACGAGCAGTACTTC. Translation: CASSLWGYEQYF. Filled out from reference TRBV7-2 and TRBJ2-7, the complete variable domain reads GAGVSQSPSNKVTEKGKDVELRCDPISGHTALYWYRQSLGQGLEFLIYFQGNSAPDKSGLPSDRFSAERTGGSVSTLTIQRTQQEDSAVYLCASSLWGYEQYFGPGTRLTVT.

CDR3 in amino acids: CASSFISGGEWNEQFF. The CDR3 DNA sequence: TGTGCCAGCAGCTTCATTAGCGGGGGGGAATGGAATGAGCAGTTCTTC. The chain uses TRBV7-2 and TRBJ2-1, with 11 bases fitting TRBD2. The CDR3 totals 16 residues. Trimming cost V 3 bases and J 7 bases; bases outside gene matches: 8. CDR1 SGHTA and CDR2 FQGNSA come from the germline V gene.

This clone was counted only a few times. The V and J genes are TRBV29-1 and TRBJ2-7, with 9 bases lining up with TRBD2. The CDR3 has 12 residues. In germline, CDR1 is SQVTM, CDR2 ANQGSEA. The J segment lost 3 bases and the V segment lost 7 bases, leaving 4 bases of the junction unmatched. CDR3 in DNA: TGCAGCGCGACTAGCGGAATCTACGAGCAGTACTTC. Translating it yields CSATSGIYEQYF.

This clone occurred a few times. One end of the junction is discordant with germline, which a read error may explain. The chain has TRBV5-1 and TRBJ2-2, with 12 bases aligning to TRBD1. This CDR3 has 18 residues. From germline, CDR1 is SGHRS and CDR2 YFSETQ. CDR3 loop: CASSQGTGGLGNAGELFF. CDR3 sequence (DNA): TGCGCCAGCAGCCAAGGGACAGGGGGCCTGGGGAACGCCGGGGAGCTGTTTTTT.

In DNA form, the CDR3 reads TGTGCCAGCAGCGCCTGGACATACCATGACAAAAGTCGGGCCAACGTCCTGACTTTC. This sequence encodes CASSAWTYHDKSRANVLTF. The chain carries TRBV7-9 and TRBJ2-6, with a possible D match to TRBD1 (5 bases). CDR3 size: 19 residues. Germline CDR1 and CDR2: SEHNR and FQNEAQ (reference sequence). V dropped 5 bases and J dropped 5 bases, with 25 bases sitting between them.

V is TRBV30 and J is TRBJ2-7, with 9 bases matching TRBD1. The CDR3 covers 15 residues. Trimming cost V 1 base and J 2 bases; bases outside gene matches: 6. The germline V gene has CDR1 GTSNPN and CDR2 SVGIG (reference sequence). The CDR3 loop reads CAWSGHRDRAYEQYF. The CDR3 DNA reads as TGTGCCTGGAGTGGTCACCGGGACAGGGCCTACGAGCAGTACTTC. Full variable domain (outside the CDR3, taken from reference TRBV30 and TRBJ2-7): SQTIHQWPATLVQPVGSPLSLECTVEGTSNPNLYWYRQAAGRGLQLLFYSVGIGQISSEVPQNLSASRPQDRQFILSSKKLLLSDSGFYLCAWSGHRDRAYEQYFGPGTRLTVT.

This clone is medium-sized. CDR3 in DNA: TGTGCCAGCAGTTACTCGGGACTAGCTTACGAGCAGTACTTC. This sequence encodes CASSYSGLAYEQYF. The chain is built from TRBV6-5 and TRBJ2-7; 9 bases are shared with TRBD2. CDR1 is MNHEY, CDR2 SVGAGI, per germline. J gave up 4 bases and V 0 bases, and 1 base lay outside the gene matches. This CDR3 region has 14 residues.

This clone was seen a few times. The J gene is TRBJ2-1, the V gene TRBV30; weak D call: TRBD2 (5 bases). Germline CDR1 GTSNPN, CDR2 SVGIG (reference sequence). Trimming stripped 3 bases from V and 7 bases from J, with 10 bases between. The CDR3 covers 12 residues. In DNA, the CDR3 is TGTGCCTGGAGCGGAGAGGGTAATGAGCAGTTCTTC. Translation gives CAWSGEGNEQFF. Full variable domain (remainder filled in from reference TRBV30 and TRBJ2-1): SQTIHQWPATLVQPVGSPLSLECTVEGTSNPNLYWYRQAAGRGLQLLFYSVGIGQISSEVPQNLSASRPQDRQFILSSKKLLLSDSGFYLCAWSGEGNEQFFGPGTRLTVL.

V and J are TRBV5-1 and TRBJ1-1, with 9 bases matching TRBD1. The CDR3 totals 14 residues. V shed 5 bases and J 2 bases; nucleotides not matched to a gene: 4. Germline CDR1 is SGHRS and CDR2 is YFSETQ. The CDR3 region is CASSPGQGNTEAFF. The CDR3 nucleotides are TGCGCCAGCAGTCCGGGACAGGGTAACACTGAAGCTTTCTTT. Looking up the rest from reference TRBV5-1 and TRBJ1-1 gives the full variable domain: KAGVTQTPRYLIKTRGQQVTLSCSPISGHRSVSWYQQTPGQGLQFLFEYFSETQRNKGNFPGRFSGRQFSNSRSEMNVSTLELGDSALYLCASSPGQGNTEAFFGQGTRLTVV.

CDR3 coding DNA: TGCAGCGTTTTCCTAGCGGAGCTCTACGAGCAGTACTTC. This sequence encodes CSVFLAELYEQYF. This chain connects TRBV29-1 to TRBJ2-7, with 7 bases lining up with TRBD2. Trimming removed 5 bases from V and 3 bases from J; junction bases left unmatched: 7. The CDR3 runs 13 residues. Germline-derived CDR1 and CDR2 are SQVTM and ANQGSEA.

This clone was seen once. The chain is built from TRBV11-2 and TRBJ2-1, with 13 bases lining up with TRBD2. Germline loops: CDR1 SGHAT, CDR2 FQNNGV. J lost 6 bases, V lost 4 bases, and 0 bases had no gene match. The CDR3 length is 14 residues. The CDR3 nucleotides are TGTGCCAGCAGCTGGACTAGCGGGAGCAATGAGCAGTTCTTC. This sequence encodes CASSWTSGSNEQFF.

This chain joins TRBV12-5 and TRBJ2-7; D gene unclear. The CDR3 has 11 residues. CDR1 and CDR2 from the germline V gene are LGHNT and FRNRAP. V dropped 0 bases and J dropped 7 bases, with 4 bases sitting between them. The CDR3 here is CASGLVGEQYF. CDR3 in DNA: TGTGCTAGTGGTTTGGTAGGGGAGCAGTACTTC.

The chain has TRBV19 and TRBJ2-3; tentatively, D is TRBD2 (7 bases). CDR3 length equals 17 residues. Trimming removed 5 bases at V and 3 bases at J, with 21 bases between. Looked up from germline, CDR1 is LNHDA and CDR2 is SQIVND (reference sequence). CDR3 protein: CASSLRGASYWTDTQYF. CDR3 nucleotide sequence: TGTGCCAGTAGTCTTCGGGGGGCCTCCTATTGGACAGATACGCAGTATTTT. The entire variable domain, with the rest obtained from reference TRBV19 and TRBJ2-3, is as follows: DGGITQSPKYLFRKEGQNVTLSCEQNLNHDAMYWYRQDPGQGLRLIYYSQIVNDFQKGDIAEGYSVSREKKESFPLTVTSAQKNPTAFYLCASSLRGASYWTDTQYFGPGTRLTVL.

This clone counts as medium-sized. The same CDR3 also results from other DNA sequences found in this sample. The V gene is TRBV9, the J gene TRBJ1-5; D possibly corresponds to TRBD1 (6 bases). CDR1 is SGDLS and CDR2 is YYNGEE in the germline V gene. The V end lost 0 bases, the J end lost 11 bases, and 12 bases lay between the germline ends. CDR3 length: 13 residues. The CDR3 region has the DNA TGTGCCAGCAGCGTAGCGTCGTGGACAGCCCAGCATTTT. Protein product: CASSVASWTAQHF.

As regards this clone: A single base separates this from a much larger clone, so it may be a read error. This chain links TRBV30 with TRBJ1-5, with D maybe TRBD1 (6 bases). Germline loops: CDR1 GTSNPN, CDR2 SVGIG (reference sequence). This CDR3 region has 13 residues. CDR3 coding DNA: TGTGCCTGGGGTGTACAGGGATATCAGCCCCAGCATTTT. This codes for CAWGVQGYQPQHF.